The 5 T cell receptor beta chains in this list originate from one sample, sequenced in a study of cytomegalovirus exposure and HLA in healthy donors. 60 Vbeta and 13 Jbeta primers were used in PCR. The repertoire was sequenced with immunoSEQ multiplex PCR; TCRdb's copy has only in-frame clones and lacks some. The sample contains roughly 180,000 clones, more than 65% of which appear only once. The sequenced sample was PBMCs. These receptors were taken from a girl aged 2-10 years in good health and CMV-seropositive.

The rearrangement uses TRBV20-1 and TRBJ1-2; D is ambiguous. There are 11 residues in the CDR3. Germline CDR1 is DFQATT and CDR2 is SNEGSKA (reference sequence). CDR3 in amino acids: CSLKTGYGYTF. CDR3 DNA: TGCAGCTTAAAAACCGGCTATGGCTACACCTTC.

A few counts support this clone. This chain uses TRBV4-2 with TRBJ1-1; possibly TRBD1 for D (6 bases). Trimming removed 4 bases at V and 6 bases at J, with 18 bases between. The CDR3 covers 15 residues. CDR1 is LGHNA, CDR2 YNFKEQ, per germline. The CDR3 DNA reads TGTGCCAGCAGCCTAGCCACCCGGGGGGGCTCTGAAGCTTTCTTT. Amino acid sequence: CASSLATRGGSEAFF.

The count of this clone is one. The chain links TRBV7-8 to TRBJ1-2, with 8 positions matching TRBD1. The CDR3 contains 15 residues. Germline trimming cut 5 bases from V and 3 bases from J; bases unmatched to any gene: 8. Per the germline V gene, CDR1 is SGHVS and CDR2 is FQNEAQ. The CDR3 is CASSTGQGYDYGYTF. CDR3 nucleotide sequence: TGTGCCAGCAGCACCGGACAGGGCTATGACTATGGCTACACCTTC.

There are a few counts of this clone. The gene calls are TRBV5-4 and TRBJ2-3, with TRBD2 matching over 7 bases. CDR1 SGHNT and CDR2 YYREEE come from the germline V gene (reference sequence). The V segment lost 4 bases and the J segment 0 bases; nucleotides outside the gene matches: 8. The CDR3 is made up of 16 amino acids. CDR3 sequence: CASSPARRGSTDTQYF. In nucleotides, the CDR3 is TGTGCCAGCAGCCCGGCCCGGCGGGGGAGCACAGATACGCAGTATTTT.

This clone was counted only a few times. The chain recombines TRBV4-1 with TRBJ1-3; D is unresolved. CDR3 length equals 16 residues. V gave up 1 base and J gave up 0 bases, with 10 bases separating them. From germline, CDR1 is MGHRA and CDR2 YSYEKL. CDR3 nucleotides: TGCGCCAGCAGCCAAGGGGCAGCCCTCTCTGGAAACACCATATATTTT. Translated, it gives CASSQGAALSGNTIYF.